Listed below are T cell receptor beta chains from one sample, sequenced in a study of CD8 T cells in ankylosing spondylitis. TCRdb redid the calling of the 5' RACE reads with MiXCR, one entry per CDR3 protein. Among 700,000 to 1,000,000 distinct CDR3 sequences, roughly 10% were seen once, and the ten largest hold approximately 0.5%. The specimen sequenced was blood, either unsorted or a sorted T cell fraction (not recorded which). These receptors were collected from a male donor with ankylosing spondylitis. CDR3s include the opening cysteine and the closing phenylalanine or tryptophan. The D gene is left open where the match is weak. Rows may omit the clone size; those that give it use once, few, many or a size class.

>TRBJ2-7|.|TRBV7-2|once
TGTGCCAGCAGCTTGGCCGGGCTCTTCGGGTCCGAGCAGTACTTC
CASSLAGLFGSEQYF
>TRBJ1-2|.|TRBV7-2|few
TGTGCCAGCAGCTCGACCCGGCGCAGGGACACCTTC
CASSSTRRRDTF
>TRBJ1-5|TRBD1|TRBV7-8|many
TGTGCCAGCAGCAAAAGACAGGGCCTCAATCAGCCCCAGCATTTT
CASSKRQGLNQPQHF
>TRBJ1-1|.|TRBV4-2|.
TGTGCCAGCAGCCAAGATATATTTAGGCAGGTTCGCACTGAAGCTTTCTTT
CASSQDIFRQVRTEAFF
>TRBJ2-2|.|TRBV7-9|.
TGTGCCAGCAGCTTACTAGACAGATCCTACACCGGGGAGCTGTTTTTT
CASSLLDRSYTGELFF
>TRBJ2-5|TRBD2|TRBV28|.
TGTGCCAGCAATTTTCTCCCGAAGTTGACTAGCGGGTTTCAAGAGACCCAGTACTTC
CASNFLPKLTSGFQETQYF
>TRBJ1-2|TRBD1|TRBV20-1|few
TGCAGTGCTAGTGGCAGGGGGGCTAACTATGGCTACACCTTC
CSASGRGANYGYTF
>TRBJ2-1|TRBD2|TRBV6-2/TRBV6-3|few
TGTGCCAGCTGGGAGGGAGTCCAACTCCAATACAATGAGCAGTTCTTC
CASWEGVQLQYNEQFF
>TRBJ1-2|.|TRBV12-3/TRBV12-4|many
TGTGCCAGCAGTTTATTATTCCGACAGAGCGGCTACACCTTC
CASSLLFRQSGYTF
>TRBJ2-3|.|TRBV5-1|few
TGCGCCAGCAGCTTTGAGGGCAGGTTCACAGATACGCAGTATTTT
CASSFEGRFTDTQYF
>TRBJ2-7|.|TRBV19|once
TGTGCCAGTAGTTCCGGCAGGGCTCGCAACGAGCAGTACTTC
CASSSGRARNEQYF
>TRBJ1-1|.|TRBV6-5|.
TGTGCCAGCAGTTTGGGACATAACATGAACACTGAAGCTTTCTTT
CASSLGHNMNTEAFF
>TRBJ1-1|.|TRBV4-1|.
TGCGCCAGCAGCCAAGAGAGGGCCAGGAACACTGAAGCTTTCTTT
CASSQERARNTEAFF
>TRBJ2-7|.|TRBV7-2|few
TGTGCCAGCAGCTCCTCGTTGAGGCAGGGTACCTACGAGCAGTACTTC
CASSSSLRQGTYEQYF
>TRBJ2-3|.|TRBV4-3|many
TGCGCCAGCAGCCACGGAAGAAGCACAGATACGCAGTATTTT
CASSHGRSTDTQYF
>TRBJ2-1|.|TRBV11-3|few
TGTGCCAGCAGCTTAAGTAGCGAAGACAATGAGCAGTTCTTC
CASSLSSEDNEQFF
>TRBJ2-3|.|TRBV6-4|.
TGTGCCAGCAATGAAAGGGGTCTGAGCACAGATACGCAGTATTTT
CASNERGLSTDTQYF
>TRBJ2-1|TRBD2|TRBV24-1|few
TGTGCCACCAGTGATTTTAGTAGCGGGAGTTACAATGAGCAGTTCTTC
CATSDFSSGSYNEQFF
>TRBJ2-2|.|TRBV6-2/TRBV6-3|few
TGTGCCAGCAGTTACACAGGGCCCGGGGAGCTGTTTTTT
CASSYTGPGELFF
>TRBJ2-1|TRBD2|TRBV7-8|.
TGTGCCAGCGGATTATTAGCGGGAGTCAACAATGAGCAGTTCTTC
CASGLLAGVNNEQFF
>TRBJ2-5|TRBD1|TRBV5-1|few
TGCGCCAGCAGCCCGGACAGGGGATACCAAGAGACCCAGTACTTC
CASSPDRGYQETQYF
>TRBJ1-1|TRBD1|TRBV10-3|.
TGTGCCATCAGTGGCGGCGACAGGGGCACTGAAGCTTTCTTT
CAISGGDRGTEAFF